These 10 T cell receptor beta chains came from one sample sequenced in a study of T cells after yellow fever vaccination. TCRdb itself ran the 5' RACE reads through MiXCR, one entry per CDR3 protein. This table has 620,000 or so distinct CDR3 sequences, about 15% appearing once. Sample: PBMCs, taken 5 to 6 days after the first yellow fever vaccination. These receptors all stem from a man aged 18 to 30 who received the YFV17D yellow fever vaccine.

The V and J genes are TRBV4-1 and TRBJ1-5; D is unclear. The CDR3 is 15 amino acids. Trimming shortened V by 0 bases and J by 5 bases, and 11 bases separated the two germline ends. Looked up from germline, CDR1 is MGHRA and CDR2 is YSYEKL. In nucleotides, the CDR3 is TGCGCCAGCAGCCAAGATCGGTCACTCGATCAGCCCCAGCATTTT. Encoded protein: CASSQDRSLDQPQHF.

This clonotype was counted only a few times. This chain links TRBV6-1 with TRBJ1-4, with D unresolved. Germline CDR1 is MNHNS and CDR2 is SASEGT. V was clipped by 6 bases and J by 3 bases, with 14 bases between them. This CDR3 comprises 15 residues. CDR3 loop: CASSPNSPANEKLFF. The CDR3 DNA is TGTGCCAGCAGCCCCAACAGCCCCGCTAATGAAAAACTGTTTTTT.

CDR3 sequence: CASSRPRRAQETQYF. The CDR3 DNA is TGTGCCAGCAGCCGGCCCCGGAGGGCTCAAGAGACCCAGTACTTC. This chain joins TRBV5-6 and TRBJ2-5; perhaps TRBD2 as D (6 bases). Germline V gives CDR1 SGHDT, CDR2 YYEEEE. V lost 4 bases to trimming and J lost 2 bases, with 15 bases between them. The length of the CDR3 is 15 residues.

This clonotype was picked up one time. The J gene is TRBJ2-1, the V gene TRBV6-2 or TRBV6-3; D may be TRBD1 or TRBD2 (5 bases each). There are 13 residues in the CDR3. Between the trimmed V and J ends, which lost 5 bases and 9 bases, there was a span of 14 bases. CDR1 is MNHEY, CDR2 SVGEGT, per germline. CDR3 region: CASSPLDGGEQFF. CDR3 nucleotides: TGTGCCAGCAGTCCCCTAGATGGGGGTGAGCAGTTCTTC.

This clonotype was observed a few times. The chain uses TRBV7-2 and TRBJ2-3, with D tentatively TRBD1 (6 bases). The germline gives CDR1 SGHTA, CDR2 FQGNSA. The CDR3 extends over 17 amino acids. V was clipped by 5 bases and J by 1 base, with 19 bases between them. The CDR3 is CASSVTTGLARTDTQYF. The CDR3 DNA is TGTGCCAGCAGCGTAACTACAGGGCTGGCCCGCACAGATACGCAGTATTTT.

This clonotype was detected many times. V gene TRBV7-8 combines with J gene TRBJ2-1, with TRBD2 matching over 10 bases. The germline CDR1 and CDR2 sequences are SGHVS and FQNEAQ. V lost 5 bases, J lost 0 bases, and 7 bases stayed unmatched. The CDR3 loop spans 17 amino acids. The CDR3 loop reads CASSPSGGTTSYNEQFF. The DNA for the CDR3 is TGTGCCAGCAGCCCTAGCGGGGGCACTACCTCCTACAATGAGCAGTTCTTC.

This clonotype appeared a few times. This chain connects TRBV10-3 to TRBJ2-2; 9 bases match TRBD1. Germline V gives CDR1 ENHRY, CDR2 SYGVKD. The CDR3 has 15 amino acids. V gave up 7 bases and J gave up 2 bases; unmatched junction bases: 5. CDR3 sequence (DNA): TGTGCCATCACCCCGGGACAGGGTAACACCGGGGAGCTGTTTTTT. Translation: CAITPGQGNTGELFF.

The rearrangement joins TRBV20-1 to TRBJ2-3, with D possibly being TRBD1 (6 bases). The CDR3 contains 15 residues. Germline lookup yields CDR1 DFQATT and CDR2 SNEGSKA (reference sequence). Trimming took 6 bases from V and 0 from J, leaving 16 bases between them. CDR3 protein: CSAPPQGLSTDTQYF. The CDR3, as DNA: TGCAGTGCCCCCCCCCAGGGGTTGAGCACAGATACGCAGTATTTT.

J is TRBJ2-2 and V is TRBV7-9; D may be TRBD2 (5 bases). With 0 bases removed from V and 4 bases from J, the gap between germline ends came to 15 bases. The length of the CDR3 is 17 residues. From germline, CDR1 is SEHNR and CDR2 FQNEAQ (reference sequence). Here the CDR3 DNA reads TGTGCCAGCAGCTTAGCCCGAATGCGGACTGGCACCGGGGAGCTGTTTTTT. This encodes CASSLARMRTGTGELFF.

This clonotype has a count of ten or more. The J gene is TRBJ1-5, the V gene TRBV12-3 or TRBV12-4; D gene ambiguous. Trimming stripped 1 base from V and 0 bases from J, with 4 bases between. The CDR3 runs 14 residues. The CDR3 loop is CASSLDNSNQPQHF. The CDR3 nucleotides read TGTGCCAGCAGTTTAGATAATAGCAATCAGCCCCAGCATTTT.